This T cell receptor beta chain was identified in a study of blood T cells in healthy people across ages. Findings and caveats of the study: Any conclusive comparison of naive versus antigen-experienced cells was prevented by using unsorted PBMCs. Observed TCR beta diversity per million T cells went down as age went up. This fall followed a roughly linear course with age.

This clonotype was recorded once. Antigen: not known. This CDR3 contains 13 residues. V was pared by 4 bases and J by 4 bases, with 11 bases between. Per germline, CDR1 SGHRS and CDR2 YFSETQ. With a J-beta primer mix and a sample-barcoded 5' primer, a second PCR ran about 6 to 11 cycles. Via MiXCR, TCRdb re-called the 5' RACE reads, giving one row per CDR3 protein. The sample yields over a million distinct CDR3 sequences, almost 60% seen once. The chain has TRBV5-1 and TRBJ1-2; perhaps TRBD1 as D (6 bases). The sequenced sample was blood. The receptor was isolated from a man between 18 and 35 years old in good health. Here the CDR3 DNA reads TGCGCCAGCAGCGGGGACACAACCTATGGCTACACCTTC. Its translation: CASSGDTTYGYTF.